This T cell receptor beta chain was captured by sequencing in a study of cytomegalovirus exposure and HLA in healthy donors (dated by TCRdb to 2016 to 2017). Regarding the research as a whole: An earlier analysis of under 600 of the donors reported approximately 270 Gb of sequence data and 117 million unique TCR beta sequences from about 200 million T cells. Among around 400 genotyped donors of the cohort, an average of about 240,000 unique TCR beta nucleotide sequences was sequenced per donor, of which 15% to 20% were non-productive. The later analysis used no new phenotypic data to find candidate immune exposures, relying instead on TCR beta sequences and their occurrence across donors. Of the approximately 400 genotyped donors, approximately 83% fell in the genetic ancestry cluster associated with self-reported Caucasian donors. Alongside the repertoire data, information on donor age, sex, ethnicity and CMV serostatus was compiled. A later analysis re-examined previously published TCR beta repertoires from around 670 donors and added high-resolution HLA genotyping to investigate patterns of TCR occurrence. Along with the approximately 700-subject first cohort, a separate validation cohort of over a hundred different subjects was used. About 280 gigabases of sequencing data and approximately 92 million unique TCR sequences made up an early release that covered fewer than 650 HLA-typed donors. The number of donors typed differed by locus, with roughly 620-630 for A, B, C, DRB1 and DQB1, 522 for DQA1, approximately 570 for DPA1, and under 490 for DPB1. Several DR-DQ haplotypes were handled as single units for association and clustering because linkage in the cohort was strong. To predict cytomegalovirus infection status, the study combined high-throughput TCR immunosequencing, statistical association of individual TCRs with disease status, and machine learning. Every discovery cohort repertoire had been produced on one sequencing platform. An earlier analysis of several hundred of the donors applied high-throughput TCR beta sequencing to assess whether each TCR beta V gene segment acted as functional or pseudogenic. The T cell repertoires of around 670 subjects were profiled by immunosequencing and related to cytomegalovirus serostatus. The study aimed to test whether cataloging public T cell receptors could reveal signatures of past pathogen exposure. HLA typing covered class I and class II loci at four-digit resolution. A later genetic analysis took genome-wide SNP genotypes for about 65% of the 666 donors and used that subset as a discovery cohort. Here is what the overall study found, with its caveats: Because counts were too low, about 18 rarely observed V segments, including chromosome 9 orphons, were excluded from the earlier analysis of 587 of the donors. Because the 87-base-pair reads could not distinguish some IMGT-functional V segments, including TRBV6-2 and TRBV6-3, those segments were excluded. According to a later analysis, TCR association rates differed among HLA loci, with DRB1 alleles showing the most associated TCRs and HLA-C alleles showing the fewest. Roughly uniform sequencing depth across donors was assumed in presence/absence analyses, although this assumption may not hold. The study gave a list of 150 to 200 TCR beta chains associated with cytomegalovirus. Only TCR beta chains were sequenced in this cohort, and the absence of alpha or paired-chain data limited detectable features. V-gene and J-gene trimming of TCR beta chains was associated with a missense DCLRE1C variant in a later genetic analysis, and the association was replicated in an independent cohort. A later analysis found that most CMV-associated TCR beta chains appeared HLA-restricted, with HLA associations seemingly driven largely by CMV exposure. CMV serostatus was the only immune exposure information available for the cohort. Linkage disequilibrium might explain the correlated functional status among segregating V segments, but an unknown experimental factor could not be ruled out. A further reported finding was that TCR beta sequences accurately predicted the HLA-A and HLA-B alleles for most subjects in the first cohort. Cytomegalovirus status was reported to be diagnosed by the classifier with high specificity and sensitivity in both the original and validation cohorts. Across donors, most TCR sequences were observed very rarely, whereas some public TCRs were present in many individuals. In a later analysis, several top co-occurrence clusters were reported to appear linked to parvovirus B19, influenza, CMV and Epstein-Barr virus. The authors suggested that the approach could potentially be generalized to other disease states and immunological phenotypes. Compared with the roughly 670-donor mean, donors in an Asian-associated ancestry cluster had fewer N-insertions in productive TCRs, according to a later genetic analysis. In an earlier analysis of 587 of the donors, most TCR beta V segments appeared in productive rearrangements about 87% or about 30% of the time, broadly matching IMGT annotations. At a false discovery rate of 0.05, a later analysis linked fewer than 20,000 TCR beta sequences to specific HLA alleles. Strong co-occurrence of HLA alleles, especially DR and DQ, made assigning TCR associations to individual alleles difficult. In a later analysis, HLA-associated TCR beta chains showed more clonal expansion and lower generation probabilities than non-associated chains that were equally common. Because HLA typing was missing for some donors at each locus, association tests included only the typed subset. In vitro tests confirmed that three of the cytomegalovirus-associated TCR beta chains recognize cytomegalovirus antigens. A cluster of highly shared sequence variants was judged likely to be a technical artifact of the sequencing pipeline.

The receptor library was made with the immunoSEQ multiplex PCR assay. The multiplex PCR relied on a mix of 60 forward primers for TCR Vbeta segments and 13 reverse primers for TCR Jbeta segments. The CDR3 region of rearranged TCR beta genes was amplified from genomic DNA with a multiplex PCR assay. Amplified TCR beta libraries were sequenced as 87-base-pair reads on the Illumina HiSeq System. The source study handled its data this way. A later analysis tallied some 79 million unique TCR beta chains across the 700 or so repertoires, and around 9.9 million of those chains were shared by two or more donors. A nearest-neighbor algorithm error-corrected the raw reads and collapsed the reads into unique sequences, merging closely related sequences to remove PCR and sequencing errors. To assign V, D and J gene segments, CDR3 sequences were aligned to IMGT reference sequences. For a sequence to be retained, a match of at least six nucleotides to both a V gene segment and a J gene segment was required. Rearrangements were classified as productive when the CDR3 lacked stop codons and remained in frame with V and J, and all other rearrangements were classified as non-productive. Following IMGT convention, CDR3 was defined as the stretch from the second conserved V-encoded cysteine to the conserved J-encoded phenylalanine. Sequences without an unambiguous match to a single V gene segment were excluded from the earlier analysis of a few hundred of the donors. In an earlier analysis of 450 to 700 of the donors, V segments were called functional above 56.7% productive rearrangements and were called segregating when the between-donor standard deviation exceeded 5%. A statistical classification framework was developed to diagnose cytomegalovirus status using the catalog of TCR beta chain sequences. In a later analysis, TCR nucleotide sequences were compared against IMGT/GENE-DB human TR gene sequences so that V and J genes could be assigned. Using the TCRdist pipeline, a later analysis assigned CDR3 sequences along with most-parsimonious VDJ recombination scenarios. In a later analysis, every TCR beta chain was defined by the combination of its CDR3 amino acid sequence and its V-gene family, and reads without a unique V-gene family were dropped. To address suspected cross-contamination and a sequencing artifact, a later analysis removed around 600 highly shared, low-generation-probability nucleotide sequences. For each public chain, a later analysis derived a clonal expansion index from normalized ranks of inferred template counts within each repertoire. In a later analysis, generation probabilities were computed with a VDJ recombination model fitted to out-of-frame rearrangements, and the resulting probabilities were checked against IGoR. A later analysis scored TCR-TCR, TCR-HLA and TCR-CMV co-occurrence with hypergeometric tests, applying a repertoire-size bias correction to TCR pairs. False discovery rates were estimated in a later analysis by permuting HLA or CMV assignments 20 times. A later analysis grouped co-occurring TCRs with DBSCAN, adding TCRdist sequence similarity when clustering within HLA-allele-positive subsets. Co-occurrence clustering excluded repertoires with fewer than 30,000 or more than 120,000 public chains, plus five with anomalous nucleotide sharing. The table comes from immuneACCESS by way of TCRdb, which keeps in-frame sequences with V and J called. Part of the clones is missing from these tables; in studies checked, under half for an unresolved V gene and the rest for unknown reasons. V and J calls plus clone size are reproduced from that table; the DNA served to infer D and trimming. The table for this sample lists approximately 130,000 clones; 85% to 90% of them were counted only once. The ten largest clones add up to under 8.5% of the sample.

The cohort was made up of under 800 healthy bone marrow donors. Cohort members were all nominally healthy when sampled, although unrecorded immune exposures were likely present. The donor tested CMV seropositive and was one of the 289 seropositive cohort members. A peripheral blood sample was provided by each donor, and peripheral blood mononuclear cells were used for TCR beta sequencing. Genomic DNA extraction from the blood cell samples was performed with the Qiagen DNeasy Blood Extraction Kit. Trimming removed 4 bases from V and 7 bases from J, leaving 11 bases between the germline ends. The CDR3 sequence holds 12 residues, the cysteine and phenylalanine included. Of all the DNA, just the CDR3 is kept, 36 bases in frame from base 1. On this clone: Its target antigen remains unknown. No quality values exist for individual bases; no much larger clone is one base distant.

Recombination joined TRBV23-1 with TRBJ2-7; matching of 5 bases hints at TRBD2 as the D gene. TRBV23-1 is assigned to the ORF class and has an uncertain function. The sequencing sample was made of PBMCs. The clonotype comes from a woman aged 25 to 39 in good health and CMV-seropositive. The CDR3 region has the sequence CASSPHRGEQYF. The sequenced DNA is TGCGCCAGCAGTCCCCATAGAGGGGAGCAGTACTTC.